This T cell receptor beta chain was recovered during a study of CD8+CD57+ T cells in acquired aplastic anemia. Across the study: The study obtained an average of roughly 2.9 ug of DNA from sorted CD4+ and CD8+ cells. CD4+ cell libraries from healthy donors averaged around 11 million reads. Study conclusions and caveats: Patients and controls shared 25 to 35 CD8+ CDR3 sequences, which appeared highly expressed in patients and within their immunodominant clones. For CD8+ Simpson's diversity, patients and controls showed no significant difference.

This CDR3 has 14 residues. Germline values: CDR1 SEHNR, CDR2 FQNEAQ (reference sequence). With 3 bases removed from V and 2 bases from J, the gap between germline ends came to 8 bases. This clonotype was detected ten times or more. What it binds is unknown. Profiling of TCR beta VDJ combinations and CDR3 sequences used genomic DNA as template. MiXCR, applied by TCRdb to the reads, yields one record per CDR3 protein. Among about 220,000 distinct CDR3 sequences listed, almost 35% were seen once. The chain carries TRBV7-9 and TRBJ2-1; a possible D gene is TRBD2 (6 bases). The sequence was collected from a human donor in good health, serving as a control. The material sequenced was sorted CD4+, CD8+, or CD8+CD57+ T cells (not recorded which) from PBMCs. The CDR3 coding sequence is TGTGCCAGCAGCTTGGGGACTGCCTACAATGAGCAGTTCTTC. It encodes CASSLGTAYNEQFF.